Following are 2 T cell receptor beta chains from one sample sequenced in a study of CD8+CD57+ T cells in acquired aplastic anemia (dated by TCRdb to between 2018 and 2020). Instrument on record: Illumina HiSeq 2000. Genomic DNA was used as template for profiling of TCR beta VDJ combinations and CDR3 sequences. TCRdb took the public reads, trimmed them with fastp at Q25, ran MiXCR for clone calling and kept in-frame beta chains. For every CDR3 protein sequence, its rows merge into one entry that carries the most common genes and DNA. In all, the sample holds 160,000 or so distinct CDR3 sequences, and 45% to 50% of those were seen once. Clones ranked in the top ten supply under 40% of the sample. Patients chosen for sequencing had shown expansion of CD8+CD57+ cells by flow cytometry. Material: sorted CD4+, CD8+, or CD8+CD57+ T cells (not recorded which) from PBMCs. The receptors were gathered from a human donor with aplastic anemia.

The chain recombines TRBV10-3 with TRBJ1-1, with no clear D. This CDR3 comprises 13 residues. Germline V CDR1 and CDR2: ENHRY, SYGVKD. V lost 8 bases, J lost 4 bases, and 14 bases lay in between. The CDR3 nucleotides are TGTGCCATCTTCGGCGGGTGGGGCACTGAAGCTTTCTTT. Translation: CAIFGGWGTEAFF.

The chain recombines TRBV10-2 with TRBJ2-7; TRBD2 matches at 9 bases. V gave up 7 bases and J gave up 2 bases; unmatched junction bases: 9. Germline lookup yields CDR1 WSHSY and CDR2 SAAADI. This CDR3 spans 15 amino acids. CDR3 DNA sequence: TGCGCCAGCACGCAAGCGGGAGGAATCACCTACGAGCAGTACTTC. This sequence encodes CASTQAGGITYEQYF.